This TCR beta chain appears in the sequencing data of a study of T cells in Graves' hyperthyroidism and ophthalmopathy. Amplification yielded TCR beta CDR3 regions, with RNA transcripts as the source. An initial round of RT-PCR targeting the TCR CDR3 relied on the HTBI primer set. In TCRdb, the multiplex PCR reads were re-called with MiXCR into one record per CDR3 protein. This table holds about 250,000 distinct CDR3 sequences, almost 25% found once. Diagnosis relied on clinical symptoms, serum thyroxine and TRAb, thyroid ultrasound and orbital computed tomography. The CDR3 runs to 15 residues. V was pared by 5 bases and J by 4 bases, with 7 bases of the junction left unmatched. Germline CDR1 reads KGHSH; CDR2 reads LQKENI. At least ten counts were recorded for this clonotype. A read error is possible here, since a much larger clone lies one base away.

The genes are TRBV18 and TRBJ2-5; 10 bases line up with TRBD1. Sequenced sample: blood. The sequence derives from a woman aged 40 to 50 with Graves' ophthalmopathy. The DNA for the CDR3 is TGTGCCAGCTCATATATCGGACAGGGGGGAGAGACCCAGTACTTC. Protein product: CASSYIGQGGETQYF.